The 8 T cell receptor beta chains below were found in one sample sequenced in a study of identical twins. TCRdb re-derived calls from the 5' RACE reads in MiXCR, one entry per CDR3 protein. The sample has about 240,000 distinct CDR3 sequences, about 10% seen once. The sample comprised memory T cells sorted from blood. Receptor source: a man between 50 and 59 years old in good health.

This clonotype has at least ten counts. The chain employs TRBV15 and TRBJ2-6; the D is unclear. V was pared by 6 bases and J by 4 bases, with 10 bases between. This CDR3 region has 14 residues. Germline V gene data show CDR1 as LNHNV and CDR2 as YYDKDF (reference sequence). CDR3 sequence (DNA): TGTGCCACCAGACGGGCGACGGGGGCCAACGTCCTGACTTTC. Translating it yields CATRRATGANVLTF. The whole variable domain, remainder taken from reference TRBV15 and TRBJ2-6, is DAMVIQNPRYQVTQFGKPVTLSCSQTLNHNVMYWYQQKSSQAPKLLFHYYDKDFNNEADTPDNFQSRRPNTSFCFLDIRSPGLGDTAMYLCATRRATGANVLTFGAGSRLTVL.

V gene TRBV20-1 combines with J gene TRBJ2-7; the D gene is possibly TRBD2 (6 bases). Trimming cost V 6 bases and J 2 bases, with 14 bases left between them. Germline values: CDR1 DFQATT, CDR2 SNEGSKA (reference sequence). The CDR3 is 13 amino acids. The CDR3 loop is CSAQSGLPYEQYF. As DNA, the CDR3 is TGCAGTGCCCAGAGCGGGCTCCCCTACGAGCAGTACTTC.

This clonotype has ten or more counts. The CDR3 nucleotides are TGTGCCAGCTCACCGGGGCGTTCAGATACGCAGTATTTT. Amino acid sequence: CASSPGRSDTQYF. The rearrangement links TRBV18 to TRBJ2-3, with TRBD1 as a possible D gene (5 bases). There are 13 residues in the CDR3. Trimming cost V 3 bases and J 4 bases, with 8 bases left between them. Germline values: CDR1 KGHSH, CDR2 LQKENI.

This clonotype was seen a handful of times. The genes are TRBV20-1 and TRBJ2-5; TRBD2 is a possible D gene (6 bases). The CDR3 spans 13 residues. The germline CDR1 and CDR2 sequences are DFQATT and SNEGSKA (reference sequence). V gave up 5 bases and J gave up 1 base, with 11 bases separating them. This CDR3 is CSASGLLQETQYF. As DNA, the CDR3 is TGCAGTGCTTCGGGACTGCTCCAAGAGACCCAGTACTTC.

This clonotype has only a few counts. The J gene is TRBJ1-1, the V gene TRBV6-4; no firm D call. CDR1 is MRHNA and CDR2 is SNTAGT in the germline V gene. V was pared by 4 bases and J by 2 bases, with 8 bases between. This CDR3 spans 13 amino acids. CDR3: CASSAGKNTEAFF. The CDR3 region has the DNA TGTGCCAGCAGTGCGGGGAAAAACACTGAAGCTTTCTTT.

At least ten counts were recorded for this clonotype. The chain employs TRBV6-1 and TRBJ2-3, with 14 nucleotides matching TRBD2. This CDR3 region has 18 residues. CDR1 and CDR2 (germline): MNHNS, SASEGT. The junction had 9 bases not matched to a gene; V was cut back by 6 bases and J by 1 base. CDR3 amino acids: CASRRGTSGSAGTDTQYF. The CDR3 DNA is TGTGCCAGCAGGAGGGGGACTAGCGGGAGCGCGGGCACAGATACGCAGTATTTT.

This clonotype was seen many times. The gene calls are TRBV5-1 and TRBJ1-5; D gene unclear. V dropped 4 bases and J dropped 3 bases, with 8 bases sitting between them. This CDR3 spans 13 amino acids. Per the germline V gene, CDR1 is SGHRS and CDR2 is YFSETQ. The CDR3: CASSPYVNQPQHF. The DNA of the CDR3 is TGCGCCAGCAGCCCGTACGTCAATCAGCCCCAGCATTTT.

A few counts support this clonotype. The chain has TRBV6-1 and TRBJ1-1; D is possibly TRBD1 (6 bases). This CDR3 comprises 16 residues. Trimming removed 8 bases from V and 3 bases from J, with 22 bases in between. Germline loops: CDR1 MNHNS, CDR2 SASEGT. The chain's CDR3 is CASEEQGSRSYTEAFF. The CDR3 DNA is TGTGCCAGCGAAGAACAGGGAAGTAGGTCTTACACTGAAGCTTTCTTT.